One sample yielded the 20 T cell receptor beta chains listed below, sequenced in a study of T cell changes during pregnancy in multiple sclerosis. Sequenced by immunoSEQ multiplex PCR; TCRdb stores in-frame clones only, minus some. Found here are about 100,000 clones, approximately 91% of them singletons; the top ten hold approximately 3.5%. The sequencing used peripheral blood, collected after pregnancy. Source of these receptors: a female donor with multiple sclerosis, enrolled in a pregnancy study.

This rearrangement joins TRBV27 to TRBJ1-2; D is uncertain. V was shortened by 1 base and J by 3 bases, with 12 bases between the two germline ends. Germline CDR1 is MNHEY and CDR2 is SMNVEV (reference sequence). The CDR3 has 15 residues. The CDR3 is CASSLLGQTHYGYTF. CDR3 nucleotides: TGTGCCAGCAGTTTATTGGGCCAGACCCACTATGGCTACACCTTC.

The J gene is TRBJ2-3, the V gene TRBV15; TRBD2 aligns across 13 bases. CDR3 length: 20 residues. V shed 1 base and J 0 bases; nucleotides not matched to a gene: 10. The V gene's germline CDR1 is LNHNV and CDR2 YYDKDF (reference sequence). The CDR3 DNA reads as TGTGCCACCAGCAGAGCGCCCGGGACTAGCGGGGACCTTAGCACAGATACGCAGTATTTT. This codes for CATSRAPGTSGDLSTDTQYF.

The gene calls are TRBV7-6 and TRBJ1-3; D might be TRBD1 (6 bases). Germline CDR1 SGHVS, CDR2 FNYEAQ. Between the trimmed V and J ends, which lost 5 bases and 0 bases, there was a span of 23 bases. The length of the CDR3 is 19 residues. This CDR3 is CASSQNQNGGAFSGNTIYF. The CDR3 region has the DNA TGTGCCAGCAGCCAAAACCAGAACGGGGGGGCCTTCTCTGGAAACACCATATATTTT.

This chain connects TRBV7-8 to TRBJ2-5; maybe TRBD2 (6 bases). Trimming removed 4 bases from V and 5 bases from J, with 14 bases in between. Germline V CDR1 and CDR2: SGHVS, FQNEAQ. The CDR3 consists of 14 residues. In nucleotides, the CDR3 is TGTGCCAGCAGCTCCCGGGGCCGGGGGGAGACCCAGTACTTC. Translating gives CASSSRGRGETQYF.

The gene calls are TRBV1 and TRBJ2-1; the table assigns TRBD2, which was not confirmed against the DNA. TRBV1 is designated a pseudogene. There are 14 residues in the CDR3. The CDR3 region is CTSSKYGGANEQFF. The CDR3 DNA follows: TGCACCAGCAGCAAGTACGGGGGGGCCAATGAGCAGTTCTTC.

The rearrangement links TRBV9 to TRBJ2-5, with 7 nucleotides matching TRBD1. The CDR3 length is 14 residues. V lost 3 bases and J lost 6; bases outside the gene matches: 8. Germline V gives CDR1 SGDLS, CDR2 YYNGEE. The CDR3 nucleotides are TGTGCCAGCAGCGAAGGGGACAGTGGAAAGACCCAGTACTTC. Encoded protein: CASSEGDSGKTQYF.

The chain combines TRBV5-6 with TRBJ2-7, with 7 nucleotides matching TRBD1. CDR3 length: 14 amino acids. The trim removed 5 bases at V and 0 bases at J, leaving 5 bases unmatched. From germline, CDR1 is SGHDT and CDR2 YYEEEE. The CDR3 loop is CASRVRQGSYEQYF. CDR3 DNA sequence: TGTGCCAGCAGAGTTAGACAGGGCTCCTACGAGCAGTACTTC. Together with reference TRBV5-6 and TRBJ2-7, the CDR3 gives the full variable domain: DAGVTQSPTHLIKTRGQQVTLRCSPKSGHDTVSWYQQALGQGPQFIFQYYEEEERQRGNFPDRFSGHQFPNYSSELNVNALLLGDSALYLCASRVRQGSYEQYFGPGTRLTVT.

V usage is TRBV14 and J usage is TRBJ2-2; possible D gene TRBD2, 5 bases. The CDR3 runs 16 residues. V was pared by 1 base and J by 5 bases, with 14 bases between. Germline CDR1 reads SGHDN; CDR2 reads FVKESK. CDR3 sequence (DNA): TGTGCCAGCAGCCAAGTTCGGGGTTTGGGGACCGGGGAGCTGTTTTTT. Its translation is CASSQVRGLGTGELFF.

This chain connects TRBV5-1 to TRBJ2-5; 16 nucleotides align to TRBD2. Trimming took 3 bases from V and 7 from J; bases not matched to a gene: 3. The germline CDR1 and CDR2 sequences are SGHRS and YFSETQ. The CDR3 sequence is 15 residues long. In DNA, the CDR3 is TGCGCCAGCAGCTCGGGGACTAGCGGGGGGGTGACCCAGTACTTC. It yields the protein CASSSGTSGGVTQYF.

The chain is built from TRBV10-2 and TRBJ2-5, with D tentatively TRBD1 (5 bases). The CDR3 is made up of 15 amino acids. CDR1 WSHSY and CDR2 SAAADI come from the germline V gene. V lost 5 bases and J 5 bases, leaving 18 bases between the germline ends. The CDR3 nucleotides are TGCGCCAGCAGTTCAGGTCCAGGGAACGCGGAGACCCAGTACTTC. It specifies CASSSGPGNAETQYF.

CDR3 in amino acids: CASSRIGVQETQYF. CDR3 nucleotide sequence: TGTGCCAGCAGTAGGATCGGGGTACAAGAGACCCAGTACTTC. This chain joins TRBV25-1 and TRBJ2-5; D is possibly TRBD2 (5 bases). Per germline, CDR1 MGHDK and CDR2 SYGVNS. Between the trimmed V and J ends, which lost 5 bases and 2 bases, there was a span of 12 bases. The CDR3 contains 14 residues.

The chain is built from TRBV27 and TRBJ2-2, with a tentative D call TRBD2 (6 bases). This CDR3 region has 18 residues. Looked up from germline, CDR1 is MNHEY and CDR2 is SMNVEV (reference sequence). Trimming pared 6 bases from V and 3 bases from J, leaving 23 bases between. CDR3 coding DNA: TGTGCCAGCAGCCCATGGGCGGAGTCGGGGGAGTACACCGGGGAGCTGTTTTTT. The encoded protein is CASSPWAESGEYTGELFF.

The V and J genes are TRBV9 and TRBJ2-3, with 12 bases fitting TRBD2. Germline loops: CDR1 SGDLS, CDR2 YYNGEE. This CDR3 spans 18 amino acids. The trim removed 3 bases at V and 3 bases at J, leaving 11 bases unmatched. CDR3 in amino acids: CASSEGSTSGGWTDTQYF. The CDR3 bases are TGTGCCAGCAGCGAGGGGTCGACTAGCGGGGGTTGGACAGATACGCAGTATTTT.

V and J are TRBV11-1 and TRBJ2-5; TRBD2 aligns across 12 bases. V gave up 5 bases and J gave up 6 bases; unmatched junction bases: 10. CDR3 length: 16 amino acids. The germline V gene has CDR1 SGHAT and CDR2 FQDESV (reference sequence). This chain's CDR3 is CASSTRLAGAGKTQYF. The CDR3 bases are TGTGCCAGCAGCACCCGACTAGCGGGGGCCGGGAAGACCCAGTACTTC.

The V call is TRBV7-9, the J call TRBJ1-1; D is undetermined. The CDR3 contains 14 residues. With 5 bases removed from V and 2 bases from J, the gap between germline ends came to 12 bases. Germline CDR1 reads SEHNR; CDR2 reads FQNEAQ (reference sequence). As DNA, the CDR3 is TGTGCCAGCAGCAATGGCGGGGTCAACACTGAAGCTTTCTTT. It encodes CASSNGGVNTEAFF. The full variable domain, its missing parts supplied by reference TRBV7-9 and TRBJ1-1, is DTGVSQNPRHKITKRGQNVTFRCDPISEHNRLYWYRQTLGQGPEFLTYFQNEAQLEKSRLLSDRFSAERPKGSFSTLEIQRTEQGDSAMYLCASSNGGVNTEAFFGQGTRLTVV.

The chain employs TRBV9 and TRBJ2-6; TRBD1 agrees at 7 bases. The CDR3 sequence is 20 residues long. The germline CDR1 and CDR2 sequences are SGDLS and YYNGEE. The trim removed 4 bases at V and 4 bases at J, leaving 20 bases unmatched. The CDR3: CASSPRGHDYTGAGANVLTF. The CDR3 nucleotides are TGTGCCAGCAGCCCGAGAGGTCACGATTATACAGGGGCCGGGGCCAACGTCCTGACTTTC.

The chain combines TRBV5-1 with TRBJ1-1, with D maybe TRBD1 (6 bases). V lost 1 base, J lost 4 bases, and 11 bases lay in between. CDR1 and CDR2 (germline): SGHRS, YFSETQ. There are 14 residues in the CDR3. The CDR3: CASSLTGLGTEAFF. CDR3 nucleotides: TGCGCCAGCAGCTTGACAGGGTTGGGCACTGAAGCTTTCTTT. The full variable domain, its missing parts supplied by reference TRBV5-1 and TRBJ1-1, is KAGVTQTPRYLIKTRGQQVTLSCSPISGHRSVSWYQQTPGQGLQFLFEYFSETQRNKGNFPGRFSGRQFSNSRSEMNVSTLELGDSALYLCASSLTGLGTEAFFGQGTRLTVV.

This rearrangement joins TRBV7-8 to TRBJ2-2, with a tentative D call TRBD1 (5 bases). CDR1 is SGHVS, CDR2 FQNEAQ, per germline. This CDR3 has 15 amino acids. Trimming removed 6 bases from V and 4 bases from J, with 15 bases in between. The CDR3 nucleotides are TGTGCCAGCAGGGGAACACAGGAGATCACCGGGGAGCTGTTTTTT. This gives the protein CASRGTQEITGELFF.

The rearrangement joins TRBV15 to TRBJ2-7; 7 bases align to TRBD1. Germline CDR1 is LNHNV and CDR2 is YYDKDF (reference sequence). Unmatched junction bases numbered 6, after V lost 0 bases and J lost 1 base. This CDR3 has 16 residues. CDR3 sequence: CATSRDRGTASYEQYF. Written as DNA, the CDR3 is TGTGCCACCAGCAGAGATCGAGGGACAGCATCCTACGAGCAGTACTTC. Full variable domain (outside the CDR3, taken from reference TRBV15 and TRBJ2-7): DAMVIQNPRYQVTQFGKPVTLSCSQTLNHNVMYWYQQKSSQAPKLLFHYYDKDFNNEADTPDNFQSRRPNTSFCFLDIRSPGLGDTAMYLCATSRDRGTASYEQYFGPGTRLTVT.

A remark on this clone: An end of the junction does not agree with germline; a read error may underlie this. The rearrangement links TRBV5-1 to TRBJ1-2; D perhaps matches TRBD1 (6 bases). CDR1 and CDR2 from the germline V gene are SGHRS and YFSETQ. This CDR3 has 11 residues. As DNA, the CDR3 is TGCGCCAGCAGCGGGGACACCCGTCTCTCCTTC. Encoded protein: CASSGDTRLSF.